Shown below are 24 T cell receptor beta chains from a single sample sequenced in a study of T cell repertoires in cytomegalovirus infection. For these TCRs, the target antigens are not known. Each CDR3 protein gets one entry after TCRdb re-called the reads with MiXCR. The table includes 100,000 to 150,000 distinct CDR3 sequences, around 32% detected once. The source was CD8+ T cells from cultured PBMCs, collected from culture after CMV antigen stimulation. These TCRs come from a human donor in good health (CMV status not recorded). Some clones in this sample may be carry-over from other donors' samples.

CDR3 nucleotide sequence: TGTGCCAGTAGTATCTTGGAGGGGCTGACCGGGGAGCTGTTTTTT. Translating it yields CASSILEGLTGELFF. The chain joins TRBV19 to TRBJ2-2; D possibly corresponds to TRBD2 (6 bases). Germline V gene lookup returns CDR1 LNHDA and CDR2 SQIVND (reference sequence). The ends were cut back, 3 bases at V and 5 bases at J, with 13 bases in the middle. CDR3 length: 15 residues.

In DNA form, the CDR3 reads TGTGCCACCAGTTACGACGGACAGCGCAACGTCTATGGCTACACCTTC. This gives the protein CATSYDGQRNVYGYTF. The rearrangement uses TRBV15 and TRBJ1-2, with a possible D match to TRBD1 (6 bases). CDR3 length equals 16 residues. Trimming removed 6 bases from V and 4 bases from J, with 21 bases in between. In germline, CDR1 is LNHNV, CDR2 YYDKDF (reference sequence).

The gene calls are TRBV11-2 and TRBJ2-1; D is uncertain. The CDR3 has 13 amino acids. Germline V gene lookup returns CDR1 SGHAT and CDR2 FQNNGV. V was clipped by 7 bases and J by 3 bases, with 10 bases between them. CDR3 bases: TGTGCCAGCACCTTGTGGGACTACAATGAGCAGTTCTTC. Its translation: CASTLWDYNEQFF.

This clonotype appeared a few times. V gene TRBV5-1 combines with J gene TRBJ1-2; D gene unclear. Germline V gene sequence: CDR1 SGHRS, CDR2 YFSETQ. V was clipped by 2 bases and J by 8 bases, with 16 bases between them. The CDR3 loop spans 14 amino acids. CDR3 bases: TGCGCCAGCAGCTTACCCGGGGAGACTCGGGGCTACACCTTC. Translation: CASSLPGETRGYTF.

For the CDR3, the DNA is TGTGCCAGCAGTGCGGGGGCAGGCCGCTCTGGGGCCAACGTCCTGACTTTC. Protein: CASSAGAGRSGANVLTF. V and J are TRBV2 and TRBJ2-6; perhaps D is TRBD1 or TRBD2 (6 bases each). Germline assignment: CDR1 SNHLY and CDR2 FYNNEI. This CDR3 comprises 17 residues. Trimming left V 4 bases short and J 0 bases short, with 13 bases between.

CDR3 bases: TGTGCCAGCAGTTTTCGACAGGGGTTGAACACTGAAGCTTTCTTT. Its translation: CASSFRQGLNTEAFF. This chain uses TRBV6-1 with TRBJ1-1; TRBD1 agrees at 8 bases. Germline CDR1 reads MNHNS; CDR2 reads SASEGT. Trimming took 5 bases from V and 0 from J; bases not matched to a gene: 5. The CDR3 extends over 15 amino acids.

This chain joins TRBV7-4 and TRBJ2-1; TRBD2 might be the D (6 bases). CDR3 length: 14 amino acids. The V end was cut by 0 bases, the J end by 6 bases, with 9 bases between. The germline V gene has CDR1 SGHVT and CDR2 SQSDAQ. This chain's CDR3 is CASSLAGGANEQFF. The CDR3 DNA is TGTGCCAGCAGCTTAGCAGGAGGGGCCAATGAGCAGTTCTTC.

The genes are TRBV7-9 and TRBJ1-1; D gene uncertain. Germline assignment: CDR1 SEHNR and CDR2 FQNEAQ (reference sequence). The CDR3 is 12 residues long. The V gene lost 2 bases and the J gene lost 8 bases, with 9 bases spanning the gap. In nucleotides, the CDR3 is TGTGCCAGCAGCTTAATCGGTCTAGAAGCTTTCTTT. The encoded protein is CASSLIGLEAFF.

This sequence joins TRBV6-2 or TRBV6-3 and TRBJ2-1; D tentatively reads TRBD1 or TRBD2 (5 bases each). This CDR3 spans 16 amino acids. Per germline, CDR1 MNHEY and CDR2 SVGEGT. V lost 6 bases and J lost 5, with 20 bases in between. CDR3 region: CASSPPSRDLNNEQFF. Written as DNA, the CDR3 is TGTGCCAGCAGCCCTCCGAGCAGGGACCTAAACAATGAGCAGTTCTTC.

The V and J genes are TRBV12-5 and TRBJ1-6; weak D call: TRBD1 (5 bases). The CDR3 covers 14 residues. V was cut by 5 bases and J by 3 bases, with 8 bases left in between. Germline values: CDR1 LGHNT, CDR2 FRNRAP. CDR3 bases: TGTGCTAGTGGTCAGGACAACTATAATTCACCCCTCCACTTT. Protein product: CASGQDNYNSPLHF.

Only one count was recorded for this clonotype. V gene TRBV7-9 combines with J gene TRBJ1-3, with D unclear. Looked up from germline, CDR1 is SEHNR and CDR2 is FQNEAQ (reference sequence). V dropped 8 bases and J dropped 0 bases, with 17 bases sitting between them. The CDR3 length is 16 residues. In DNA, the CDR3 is TGTGCCAGCTTTTCGATCTGGGCCGCCTCTGGAAACACCATATATTTT. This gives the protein CASFSIWAASGNTIYF.

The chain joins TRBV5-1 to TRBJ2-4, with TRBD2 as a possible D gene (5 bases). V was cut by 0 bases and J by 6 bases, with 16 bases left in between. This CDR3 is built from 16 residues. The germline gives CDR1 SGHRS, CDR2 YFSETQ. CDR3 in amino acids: CASSLATLQEGNIQYF. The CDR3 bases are TGCGCCAGCAGCTTGGCCACCCTACAAGAGGGAAACATTCAGTACTTC.

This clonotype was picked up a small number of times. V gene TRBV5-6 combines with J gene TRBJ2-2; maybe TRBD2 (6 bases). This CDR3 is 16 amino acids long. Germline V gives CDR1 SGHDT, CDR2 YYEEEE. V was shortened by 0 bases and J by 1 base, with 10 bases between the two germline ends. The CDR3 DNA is TGTGCCAGCAGCTTGGAGGAGGGGTGGAACACCGGGGAGCTGTTTTTT. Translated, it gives CASSLEEGWNTGELFF. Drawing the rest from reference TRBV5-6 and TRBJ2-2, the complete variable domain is DAGVTQSPTHLIKTRGQQVTLRCSPKSGHDTVSWYQQALGQGPQFIFQYYEEEERQRGNFPDRFSGHQFPNYSSELNVNALLLGDSALYLCASSLEEGWNTGELFFGEGSRLTVL.

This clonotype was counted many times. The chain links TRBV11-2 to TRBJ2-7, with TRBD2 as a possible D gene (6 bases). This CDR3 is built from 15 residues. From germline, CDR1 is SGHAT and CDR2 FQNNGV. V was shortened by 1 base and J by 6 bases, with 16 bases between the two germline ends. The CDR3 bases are TGTGCCAGCAGCTTAGTTGGCCAGGGACTTGGCGAGCAGTACTTC. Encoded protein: CASSLVGQGLGEQYF.

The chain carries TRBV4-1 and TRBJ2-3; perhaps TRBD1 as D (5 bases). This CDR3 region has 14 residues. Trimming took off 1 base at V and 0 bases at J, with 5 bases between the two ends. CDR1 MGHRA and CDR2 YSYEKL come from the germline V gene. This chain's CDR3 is CASSQAGSTDTQYF. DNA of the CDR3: TGCGCCAGCAGCCAAGCAGGGAGCACAGATACGCAGTATTTT.

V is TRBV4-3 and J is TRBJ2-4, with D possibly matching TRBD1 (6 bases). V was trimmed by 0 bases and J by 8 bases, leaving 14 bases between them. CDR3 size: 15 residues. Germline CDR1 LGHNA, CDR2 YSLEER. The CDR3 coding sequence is TGCGCCAGCAGCCAAGATAGAGCAGGGGAGTACATTCAGTACTTC. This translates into CASSQDRAGEYIQYF.

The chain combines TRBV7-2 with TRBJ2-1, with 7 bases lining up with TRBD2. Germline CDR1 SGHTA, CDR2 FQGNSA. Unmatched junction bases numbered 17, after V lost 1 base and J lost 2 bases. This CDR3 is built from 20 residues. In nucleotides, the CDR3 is TGTGCCAGCAGCTTAGAATCAGAGGTGGAGACTAGCAAGGCCTACAATGAGCAGTTCTTC. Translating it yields CASSLESEVETSKAYNEQFF.

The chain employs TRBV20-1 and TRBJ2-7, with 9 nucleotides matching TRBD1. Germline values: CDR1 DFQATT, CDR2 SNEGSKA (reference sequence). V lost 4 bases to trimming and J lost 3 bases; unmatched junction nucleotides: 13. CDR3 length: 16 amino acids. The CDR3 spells CSAKEHGTGYIYEQYF. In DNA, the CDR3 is TGCAGTGCTAAAGAACACGGGACAGGGTATATCTACGAGCAGTACTTC.

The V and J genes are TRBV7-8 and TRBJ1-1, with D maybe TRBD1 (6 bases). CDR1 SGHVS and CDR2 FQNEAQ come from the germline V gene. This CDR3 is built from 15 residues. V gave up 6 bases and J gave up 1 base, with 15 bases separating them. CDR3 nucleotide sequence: TGTGCCAGCAGTGGCCGCGGACAGCCGAACACTGAAGCTTTCTTT. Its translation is CASSGRGQPNTEAFF. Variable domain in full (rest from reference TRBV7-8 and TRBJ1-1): GAGVSQSPRYKVAKRGQDVALRCDPISGHVSLFWYQQALGQGPEFLTYFQNEAQLDKSGLPSDRFFAERPEGSVSTLKIQRTQQEDSAVYLCASSGRGQPNTEAFFGQGTRLTVV.

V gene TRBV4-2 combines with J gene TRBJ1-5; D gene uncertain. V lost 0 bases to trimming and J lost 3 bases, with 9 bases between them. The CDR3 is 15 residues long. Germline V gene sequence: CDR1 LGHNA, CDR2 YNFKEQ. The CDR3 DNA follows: TGTGCCAGCAGCCAAGATAACAGCCCCAATCAGCCCCAGCATTTT. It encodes CASSQDNSPNQPQHF.

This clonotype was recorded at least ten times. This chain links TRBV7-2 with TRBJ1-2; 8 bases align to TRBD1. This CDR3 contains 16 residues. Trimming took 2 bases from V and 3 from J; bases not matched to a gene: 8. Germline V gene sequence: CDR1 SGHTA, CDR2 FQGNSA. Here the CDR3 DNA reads TGTGCCAGCAGCTTATTAGGGACAGGAACTTACTATGGCTACACCTTC. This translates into CASSLLGTGTYYGYTF.

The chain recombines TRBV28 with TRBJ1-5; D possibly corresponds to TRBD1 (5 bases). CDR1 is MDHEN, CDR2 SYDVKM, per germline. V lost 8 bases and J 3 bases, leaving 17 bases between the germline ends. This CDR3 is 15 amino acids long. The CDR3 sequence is CASALRGGNNQPQHF. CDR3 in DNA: TGTGCCAGCGCTCTTCGGGGGGGGAACAATCAGCCCCAGCATTTT.

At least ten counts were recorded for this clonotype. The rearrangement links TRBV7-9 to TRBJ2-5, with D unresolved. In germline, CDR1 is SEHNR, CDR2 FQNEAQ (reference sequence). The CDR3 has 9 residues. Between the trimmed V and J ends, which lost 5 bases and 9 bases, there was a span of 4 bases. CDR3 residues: CASSPSQYF. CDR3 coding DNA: TGTGCCAGCAGCCCTTCCCAGTACTTC.

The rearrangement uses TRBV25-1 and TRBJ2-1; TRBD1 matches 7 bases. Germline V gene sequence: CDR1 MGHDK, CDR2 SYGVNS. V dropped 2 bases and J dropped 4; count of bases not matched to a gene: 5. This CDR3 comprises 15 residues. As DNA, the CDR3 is TGTGCCAGCAGTGAAAGGGACAGTCTATACAATGAGCAGTTCTTC. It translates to CASSERDSLYNEQFF. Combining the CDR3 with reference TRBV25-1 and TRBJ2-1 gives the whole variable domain EADIYQTPRYLVIGTGKKITLECSQTMGHDKMYWYQQDPGMELHLIHYSYGVNSTEKGDLSSESTVSRIRTEHFPLTLESARPSHTSQYLCASSERDSLYNEQFFGPGTRLTVL.